This TCR beta chain was captured in a study of blood T cell repertoires in COVID-19. Study information: Acute and convalescent COVID-19 samples came from the United States, Italy and Spain. From T cells, B-cell-depleted T cells, or PBMCs came the material, which was cDNA or gDNA.

Enrolment of Seattle patients took place during active infection, and they were followed longitudinally. Original analysis: How many nucleated cells were present was estimated from reference gene primer amplification. Produced via immunoSEQ multiplex PCR; TCRdb's table is partial and in-frame only. The V and J calls and clone size were taken over from that table, and D and trimming were inferred from the DNA. The data contain approximately 200,000 clones, about 90% of them singletons. Germline assignment: CDR1 LNHDA and CDR2 SQIVND (reference sequence). The germline V and J ends were trimmed by 7 bases and 0 bases, with 13 bases remaining between them. The CDR3 runs to 15 residues.

Specimen: peripheral blood. This chain connects TRBV19 to TRBJ1-3; a weak D match, TRBD1 (5 bases). This receptor was taken from a man aged 30 to 39 with COVID-19, enrolled during active disease. The CDR3 DNA follows: TGTGCCAGTACGCAGGGCTTATTCTCTGGAAACACCATATATTTT. Translation: CASTQGLFSGNTIYF.